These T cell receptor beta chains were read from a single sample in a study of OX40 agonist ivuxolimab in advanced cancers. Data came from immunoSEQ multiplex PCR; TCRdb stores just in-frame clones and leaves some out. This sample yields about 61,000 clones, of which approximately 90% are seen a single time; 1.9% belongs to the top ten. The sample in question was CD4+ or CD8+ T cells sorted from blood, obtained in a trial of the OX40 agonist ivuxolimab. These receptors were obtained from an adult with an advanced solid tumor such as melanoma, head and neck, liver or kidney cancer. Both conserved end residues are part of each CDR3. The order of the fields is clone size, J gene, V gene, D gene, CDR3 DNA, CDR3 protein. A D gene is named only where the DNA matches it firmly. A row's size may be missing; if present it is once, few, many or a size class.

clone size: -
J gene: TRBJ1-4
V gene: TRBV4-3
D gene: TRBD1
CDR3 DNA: TGCGCCAGCAGCCAAGATAGCGGCAGGGGGGTTAATGAAAAACTGTTTTTT
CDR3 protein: CASSQDSGRGVNEKLFF

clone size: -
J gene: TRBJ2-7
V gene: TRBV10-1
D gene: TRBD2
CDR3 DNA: TGCGCCAGCAGTGCGGCCAGCGGGGGCGACGAGCAGTACTTC
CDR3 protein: CASSAASGGDEQYF

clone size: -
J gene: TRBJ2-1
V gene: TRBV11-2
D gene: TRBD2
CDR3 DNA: TGTGCCAGCAGCTTAGTCAAAGCGGGGGGGCACTATGAGCAGTTCTTC
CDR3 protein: CASSLVKAGGHYEQFF

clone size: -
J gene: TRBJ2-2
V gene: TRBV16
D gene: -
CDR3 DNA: TGTGCCAGCAGCCCTGGGGCGACGAACACCGGGGAGCTGTTTTTT
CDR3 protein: CASSPGATNTGELFF

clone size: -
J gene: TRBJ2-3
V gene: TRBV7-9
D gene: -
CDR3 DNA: TGTGCCAGCAGCTCCCTCGGGGGGCAGGGACGCATTCTAGCAGATACGCAGTATTTT
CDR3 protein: CASSSLGGQGRILADTQYF

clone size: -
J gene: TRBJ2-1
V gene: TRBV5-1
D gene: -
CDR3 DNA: TGCGCCAGCAGCTTGGGTCAGACTGAGATGTCCCTAACCACAGCCGCCCTGGAGTTCTTC
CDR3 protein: CASSLGQTEMSLTTAALEFF

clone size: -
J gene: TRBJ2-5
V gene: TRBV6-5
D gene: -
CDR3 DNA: TGTGCCAGTAGACAGAGGGCCCTGTTAGGAGAGACCCAGTACTTC
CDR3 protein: CASRQRALLGETQYF

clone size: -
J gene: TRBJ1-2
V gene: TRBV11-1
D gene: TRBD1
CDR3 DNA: TGTGCCAGCAGCCAAGCAGGGACAGGGACCTATGGCTACACCTTC
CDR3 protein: CASSQAGTGTYGYTF

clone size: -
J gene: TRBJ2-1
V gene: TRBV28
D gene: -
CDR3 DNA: TGTGCCAGCAGTTTGGTAGCGAGCAATGAGCAGTTCTTC
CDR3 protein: CASSLVASNEQFF

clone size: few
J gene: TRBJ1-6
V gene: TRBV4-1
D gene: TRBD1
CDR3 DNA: TGCGCCAGCAGCCAAGGACAGGGAAGCTCCTATAATTCACCCCTCCACTTT
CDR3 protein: CASSQGQGSSYNSPLHF

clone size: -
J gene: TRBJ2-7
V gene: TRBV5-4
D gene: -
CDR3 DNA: TGTGCCAGCAGCACAAGACAGGATCCCTACGAGCAGTACTTC
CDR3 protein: CASSTRQDPYEQYF

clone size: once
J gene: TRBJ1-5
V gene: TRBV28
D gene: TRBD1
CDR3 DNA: TGTGCCAGCGTCCGGGACAGGGTTCGGGGCTTGGGCAATCAGCCCCAGCATTTT
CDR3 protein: CASVRDRVRGLGNQPQHF

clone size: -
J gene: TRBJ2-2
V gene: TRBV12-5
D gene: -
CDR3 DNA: TGTGCTAGTGGTTTAGAAACGGGACGGAGGACCGGGGAGCTGTTTTTT
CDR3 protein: CASGLETGRRTGELFF

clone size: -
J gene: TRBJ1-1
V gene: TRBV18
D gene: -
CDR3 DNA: TGTGCCAGCTCAACGGGTTTGAACACTGAAGCTTTCTTT
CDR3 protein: CASSTGLNTEAFF

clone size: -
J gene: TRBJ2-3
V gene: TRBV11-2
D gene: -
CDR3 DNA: TGTGCCAGCAGCTCGGCTTTCTTCACAGATACGCAGTATTTT
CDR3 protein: CASSSAFFTDTQYF

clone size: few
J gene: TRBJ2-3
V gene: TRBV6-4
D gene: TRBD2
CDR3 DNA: TGTGCCAGCAGTGTAGCGGGGGGGCAAGATACGCAGTATTTT
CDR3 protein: CASSVAGGQDTQYF

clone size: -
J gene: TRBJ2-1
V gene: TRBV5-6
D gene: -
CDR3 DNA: TGTGCCAGCAGCTTGGAATTGACAAACTCGGAGCAGTTCTTC
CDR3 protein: CASSLELTNSEQFF

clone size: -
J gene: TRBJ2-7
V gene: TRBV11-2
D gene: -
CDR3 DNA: TGTGCCAGCAGCTTAGTCGGGTATCACAGCTACTACGTCGAGCAGTACTTC
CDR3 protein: CASSLVGYHSYYVEQYF

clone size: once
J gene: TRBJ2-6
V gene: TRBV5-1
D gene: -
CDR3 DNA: TGCGCCAGCAGCTTGGGGGCCGGGGCCAACGTCCTGACTTTC
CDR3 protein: CASSLGAGANVLTF

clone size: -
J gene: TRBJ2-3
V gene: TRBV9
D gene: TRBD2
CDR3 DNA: TGTGCCAGCAGCGTAGCGGCTAGCGGTCTTGGCACAGATACGCAGTATTTT
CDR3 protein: CASSVAASGLGTDTQYF

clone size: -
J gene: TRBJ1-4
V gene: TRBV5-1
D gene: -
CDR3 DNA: TGCGCCAGCGGCGACCCAAGAACTAATGAAAAACTGTTTTTT
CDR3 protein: CASGDPRTNEKLFF

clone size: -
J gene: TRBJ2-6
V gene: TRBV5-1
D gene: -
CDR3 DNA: TGCGCCAGCAGCTTGGTCGGTGCAGGGACTGGGGCCAACGTCCTGACTTTC
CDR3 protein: CASSLVGAGTGANVLTF

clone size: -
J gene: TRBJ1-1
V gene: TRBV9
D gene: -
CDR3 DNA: TGTGCCAGCAGCGTAGGAAAAGTATTAAACACTGAAGCTTTCTTT
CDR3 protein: CASSVGKVLNTEAFF

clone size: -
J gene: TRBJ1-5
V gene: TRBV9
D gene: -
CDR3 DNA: TGTGCCAGCAGCGTAGTAAGAACAGTTAATAGCAATCAGCCCCAGCATTTT
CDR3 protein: CASSVVRTVNSNQPQHF

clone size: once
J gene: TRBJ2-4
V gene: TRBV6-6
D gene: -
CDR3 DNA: TGTGCCAGCAGTTCGACAGCCCCTAACATTCAGTACTTC
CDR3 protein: CASSSTAPNIQYF

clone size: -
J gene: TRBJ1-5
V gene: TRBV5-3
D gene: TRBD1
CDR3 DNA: TGTGCCAGAAGCGAAAAGACAGGGGGTCAGCCCCAGCATTTT
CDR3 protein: CARSEKTGGQPQHF

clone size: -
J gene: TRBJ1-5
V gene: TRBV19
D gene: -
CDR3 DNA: TGTGCCAGTAGGGACTATCGGGGCGGAGGCAATCAGCCCCAGCATTTT
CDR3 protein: CASRDYRGGGNQPQHF

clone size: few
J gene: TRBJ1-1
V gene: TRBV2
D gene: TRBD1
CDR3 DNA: TGTGCCAGCAGATACCGGGACAGGAACACTGAAGCTTTCTTT
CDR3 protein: CASRYRDRNTEAFF

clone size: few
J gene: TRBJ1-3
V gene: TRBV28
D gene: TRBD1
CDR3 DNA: TGTGCCAGCAGTTTATACCCCCCCACAGGGGACACCATATATTTT
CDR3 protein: CASSLYPPTGDTIYF

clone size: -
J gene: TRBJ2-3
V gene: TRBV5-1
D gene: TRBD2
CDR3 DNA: TGCGCCAGCAGCTTGACTAGCGGGGGCAGCACAGATACGCAGTATTTT
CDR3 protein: CASSLTSGGSTDTQYF

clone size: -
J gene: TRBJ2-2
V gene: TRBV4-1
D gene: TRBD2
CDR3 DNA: TGCGCCAGCAGCCAAGAACTAGCGGGGACGAACACCGGGGAGCTGTTTTTT
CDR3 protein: CASSQELAGTNTGELFF

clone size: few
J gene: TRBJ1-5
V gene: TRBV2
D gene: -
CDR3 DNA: TGTGCCAGCAGTGAATGGGGGCTTAGCAATCAGCCCCAGCATTTT
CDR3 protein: CASSEWGLSNQPQHF

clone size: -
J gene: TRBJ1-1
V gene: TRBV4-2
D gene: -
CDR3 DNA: TGTGCCAGCAGCCAAGATCTGGCGAACACTGAAGCTTTCTTT
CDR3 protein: CASSQDLANTEAFF

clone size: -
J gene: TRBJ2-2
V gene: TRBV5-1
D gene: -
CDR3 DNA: TGCGCCAGCAGCTTGAGGGAGAACACCGGGGAGCTGTTTTTT
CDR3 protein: CASSLRENTGELFF

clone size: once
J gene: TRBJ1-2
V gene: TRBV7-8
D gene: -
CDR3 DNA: TGTGCCAGCAGCTTAGTTGTGGAGGACTACACCTTC
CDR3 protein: CASSLVVEDYTF

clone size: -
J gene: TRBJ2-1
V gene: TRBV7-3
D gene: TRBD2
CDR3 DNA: TGTGCCAGCAGCCGGGGGGGCAGCTCCTACAATGAGCAGTTCTTC
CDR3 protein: CASSRGGSSYNEQFF

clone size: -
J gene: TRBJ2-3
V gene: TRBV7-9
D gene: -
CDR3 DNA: TGTGCCAGCAGCTTAGCGGAGCCAGATACGCAGTATTTT
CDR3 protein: CASSLAEPDTQYF

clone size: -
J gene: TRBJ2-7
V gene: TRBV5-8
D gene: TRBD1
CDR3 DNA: TGTGCCAGCAGCTTGGGACAGGGCCCCTACGAGCAGTACTTC
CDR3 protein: CASSLGQGPYEQYF

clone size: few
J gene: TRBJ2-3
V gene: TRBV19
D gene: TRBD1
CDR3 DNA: TGTGCCAGTAGTATCCCGGGACAGGGATCAGATACGCAGTATTTT
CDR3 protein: CASSIPGQGSDTQYF

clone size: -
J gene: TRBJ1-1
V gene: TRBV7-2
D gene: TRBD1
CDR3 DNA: TGTGCCAGCATTAGGGACAGAGGGAACACTGAAGCTTTCTTT
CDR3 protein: CASIRDRGNTEAFF

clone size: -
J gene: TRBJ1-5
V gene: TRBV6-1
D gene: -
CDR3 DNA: TGTGCCAGCAGTGAAGGATCAGGAAGCAATCAGCCCCAGCATTTT
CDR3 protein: CASSEGSGSNQPQHF

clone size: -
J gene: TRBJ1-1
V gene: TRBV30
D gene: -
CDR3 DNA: TGTGCCTGGAGTCGGTTTGGGACGAACACTGAAGCTTTCTTT
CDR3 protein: CAWSRFGTNTEAFF

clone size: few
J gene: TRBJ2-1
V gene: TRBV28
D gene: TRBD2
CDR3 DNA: TGTGCCAGCAGTTTGTCCGCCGGGGGGAAAAGGTTCCACAATGAGCAGTTCTTC
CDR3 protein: CASSLSAGGKRFHNEQFF

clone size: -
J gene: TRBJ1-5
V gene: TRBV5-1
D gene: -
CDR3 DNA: TGCGCCAGCAGCTTAGCCGGGAATAGCAATCAGCCCCAGCATTTT
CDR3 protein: CASSLAGNSNQPQHF

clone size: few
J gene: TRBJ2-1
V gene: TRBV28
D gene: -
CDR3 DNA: TGTGCCAGCGGAGAAGCGGTGAGCTCCTACAATGAGCAGTTCTTC
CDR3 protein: CASGEAVSSYNEQFF

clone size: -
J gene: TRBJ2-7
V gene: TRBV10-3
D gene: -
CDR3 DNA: TGTGCCATCAGTGATACGTCTATCAGCTCCTACGAGCAGTACTTC
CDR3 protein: CAISDTSISSYEQYF

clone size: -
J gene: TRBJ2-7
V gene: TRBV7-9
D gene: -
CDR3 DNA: TGTGCCAGCAGGCCGGACTCCTACGAGCAGTACTTC
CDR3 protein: CASRPDSYEQYF

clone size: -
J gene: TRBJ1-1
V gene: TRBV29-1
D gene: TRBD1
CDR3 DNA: TGCAGCGTTAGGACAGGAGCTGAAGCTTTCTTT
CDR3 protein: CSVRTGAEAFF

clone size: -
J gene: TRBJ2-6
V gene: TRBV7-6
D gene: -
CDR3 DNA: TGTGCCAGCAGCTTAGGTAGGGCCTCTGGGGCCAACGTCCTGACTTTC
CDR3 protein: CASSLGRASGANVLTF

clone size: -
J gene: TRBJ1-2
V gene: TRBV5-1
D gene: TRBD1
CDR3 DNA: TGCGCCAGCAGCTTCCGACAGGGGGCGGATGGCTACACCTTC
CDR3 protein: CASSFRQGADGYTF

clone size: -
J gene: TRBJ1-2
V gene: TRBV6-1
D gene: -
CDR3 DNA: TGTGCCAGCAGTGAAGGAGGGGGCTATGGCTACACCTTC
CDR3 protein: CASSEGGGYGYTF

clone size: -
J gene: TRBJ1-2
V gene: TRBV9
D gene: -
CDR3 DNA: TGTGCCAGCAGCGCGGGACCGGATACTTACTATGGCTACACCTTC
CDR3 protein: CASSAGPDTYYGYTF

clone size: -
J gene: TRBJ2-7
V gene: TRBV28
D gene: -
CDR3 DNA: TGTGCCAGCATAGACGAGGGACGACGAGAGCAGTACTTC
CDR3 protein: CASIDEGRREQYF

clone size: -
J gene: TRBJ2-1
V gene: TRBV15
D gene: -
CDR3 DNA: TGTGCCACCAGCAGGGCGGGGGTCCAGGGGAATGAGCAGTTCTTC
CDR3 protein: CATSRAGVQGNEQFF

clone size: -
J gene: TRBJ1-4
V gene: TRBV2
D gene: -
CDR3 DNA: TGTGCCAGCAGTGCCGGCACAGGGCAGAATGAAAAACTGTTTTTT
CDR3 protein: CASSAGTGQNEKLFF